The sequence of this T cell receptor (beta chain) was determined in a study of blood T cell repertoires in COVID-19. On the study more broadly: Acute and convalescent COVID-19 samples came from the United States, Italy and Spain. T cells, B-cell-depleted T cells, or PBMCs provided the cDNA or gDNA that served as material.

In its sample, this clone was seen a few times. Other DNA sequences from this sample encode an identical CDR3 as well. Under the authors' procedure: Estimated nucleated cell counts came from reference gene primer amplification. The assay was immunoSEQ multiplex PCR, and TCRdb's table has in-frame clones only and misses some. V and J calls and clone size come straight from that table; D and trimming were deduced from the DNA. The sample lists about 73,000 clones, roughly four fifths seen once, with about 3.9% in the top ten. The TCR originated in a woman aged 55-75 years with acute or convalescent COVID-19. Sample: peripheral blood.

CDR3 coding DNA: TGTGCCAGCAGCGTGGACACGGGGGGTACTGAAGCTTTCTTT. Its protein is CASSVDTGGTEAFF. This rearrangement joins TRBV9 to TRBJ1-1; a possible D gene is TRBD1 (5 bases). Trimming left V 2 bases short and J 5 bases short, with 13 bases between. CDR3 length equals 14 residues. Per the germline V gene, CDR1 is SGDLS and CDR2 is YYNGEE.